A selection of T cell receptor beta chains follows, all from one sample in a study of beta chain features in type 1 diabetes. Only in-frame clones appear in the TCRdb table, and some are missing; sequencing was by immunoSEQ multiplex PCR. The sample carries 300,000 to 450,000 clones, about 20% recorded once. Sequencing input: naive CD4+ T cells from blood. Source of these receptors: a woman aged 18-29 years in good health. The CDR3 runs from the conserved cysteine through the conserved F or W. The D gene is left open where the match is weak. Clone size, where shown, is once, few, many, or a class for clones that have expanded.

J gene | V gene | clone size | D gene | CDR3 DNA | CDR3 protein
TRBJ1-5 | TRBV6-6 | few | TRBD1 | TGTGCCAGCAGTGACAGGGAGGCCCAGCATTTT | CASSDREAQHF
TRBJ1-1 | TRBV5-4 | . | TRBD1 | TGTGCCAGCAGCTTTTCACAGGGGAGGAACACTGAAGCTTTCTTT | CASSFSQGRNTEAFF
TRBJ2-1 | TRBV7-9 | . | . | TGTGCCAGCAGCTCTGCCTACCTTACCCCCGGGGATGAGCAGTTCTTC | CASSSAYLTPGDEQFF
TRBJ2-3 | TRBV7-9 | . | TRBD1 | TGTGCCAGCAGCCCAGGACAGGGGAGCCCCTATACGCAGTATTTT | CASSPGQGSPYTQYF
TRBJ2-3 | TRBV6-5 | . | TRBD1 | TGTGCCAGCAGGGACAGGGTAACAGATACGCAGTATTTT | CASRDRVTDTQYF
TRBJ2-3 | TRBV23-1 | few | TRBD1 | TGCGCCAGCAGTCAATCGGGGACAGGGGGATTCACAGATACGCAGTATTTT | CASSQSGTGGFTDTQYF
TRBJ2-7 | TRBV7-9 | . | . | TGTGCCAGCAGCCCAAGATTAGCGTCCTACGAGCAGTACTTC | CASSPRLASYEQYF
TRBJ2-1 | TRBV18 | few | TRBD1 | TGTGCCAGCTCACCGGGACAGGACTCCTACAATGAGCAGTTCTTC | CASSPGQDSYNEQFF
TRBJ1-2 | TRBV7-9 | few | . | TGTGCCAGCAGCCCGGGAATCATGCAGCCCTATGGCTACACCTTC | CASSPGIMQPYGYTF
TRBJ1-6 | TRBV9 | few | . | TGTGCCAGCAGCGTAGGTATGAGCTCCTATAATTCACCCCTCCACTTT | CASSVGMSSYNSPLHF
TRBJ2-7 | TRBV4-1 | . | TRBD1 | TGCGCCAGCAGCCACCCGGGACAGGGCGTCGACGAGCAGTACTTC | CASSHPGQGVDEQYF